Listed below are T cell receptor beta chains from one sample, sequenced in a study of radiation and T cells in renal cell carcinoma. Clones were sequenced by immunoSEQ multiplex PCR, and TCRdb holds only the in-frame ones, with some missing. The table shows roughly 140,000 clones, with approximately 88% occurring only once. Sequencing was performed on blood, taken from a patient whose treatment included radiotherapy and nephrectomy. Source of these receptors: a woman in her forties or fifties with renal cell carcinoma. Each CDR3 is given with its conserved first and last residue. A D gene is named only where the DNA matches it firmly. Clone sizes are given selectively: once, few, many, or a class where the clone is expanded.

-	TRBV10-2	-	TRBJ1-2	CASSESFRSGYTF	TGCGCCAGCAGTGAGTCGTTCAGATCTGGCTACACCTTC
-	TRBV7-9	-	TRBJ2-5	CASSNTLQVQETQYF	TGTGCCAGCAGCAATACGTTACAGGTCCAAGAGACCCAGTACTTC
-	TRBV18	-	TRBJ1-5	CASSRTTGRNQPQHF	TGTGCCAGCTCACGAACGACAGGTCGCAATCAGCCCCAGCATTTT
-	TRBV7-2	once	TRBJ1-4	CASSLAPARNLNEKLFF	TGTGCCAGCAGCTTAGCCCCCGCCAGGAACCTTAATGAAAAACTGTTTTTT
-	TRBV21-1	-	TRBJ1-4	CATVWSPNEKLFF	TGTGCCACCGTTTGGAGTCCTAATGAAAAACTGTTTTTT
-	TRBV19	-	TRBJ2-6	CASSLRSGANVLTF	TGTGCCAGTAGTCTGCGCTCTGGGGCCAACGTCCTGACTTTC
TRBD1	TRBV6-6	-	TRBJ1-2	CASSRTGAYGYTF	TGTGCCAGCAGCCGAACAGGGGCCTATGGCTACACCTTC
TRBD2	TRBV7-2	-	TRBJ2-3	CASSQRGPTDTQYF	TGTGCCAGCAGCCAGCGGGGGCCCACAGATACGCAGTATTTT
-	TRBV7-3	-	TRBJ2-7	CASSLNGPGGTNEQYF	TGTGCCAGCAGCTTAAATGGTCCCGGGGGTACCAACGAGCAGTACTTC
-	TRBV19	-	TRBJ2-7	CASSIQGGGYEQYF	TGTGCCAGTAGTATACAAGGAGGCGGCTACGAGCAGTACTTC
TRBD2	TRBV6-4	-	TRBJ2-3	CASSDSSGPMDTQYF	TGTGCCAGCAGTGACTCTAGCGGGCCTATGGATACGCAGTATTTT
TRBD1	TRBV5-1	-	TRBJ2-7	CASSLAGTGEVSYEQYF	TGCGCCAGCAGCTTGGCGGGGACAGGGGAGGTCTCCTACGAGCAGTACTTC
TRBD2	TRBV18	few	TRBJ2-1	CASSPYPSGSYNEQFF	TGTGCCAGCTCACCATATCCTAGCGGGAGCTACAATGAGCAGTTCTTC
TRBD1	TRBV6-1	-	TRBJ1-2	CASSGLSPGTDLYTF	TGTGCCAGCAGTGGCTTATCTCCCGGGACAGATCTCTACACCTTC
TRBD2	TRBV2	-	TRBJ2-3	CANLKRGLTDTQYF	TGTGCCAACCTCAAGCGGGGTTTGACAGATACGCAGTATTTT
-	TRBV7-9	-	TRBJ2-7	CASSLAATSYEQYF	TGTGCCAGCAGCTTAGCGGCTACCTCCTACGAGCAGTACTTC
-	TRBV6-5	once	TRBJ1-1	CASSHNRRGNTEAFF	TGTGCCAGCAGTCACAACCGCAGGGGGAACACTGAAGCTTTCTTT
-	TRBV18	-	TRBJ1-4	CASSPPNSEKLFF	TGTGCCAGCTCACCACCAAATTCAGAAAAACTGTTTTTT
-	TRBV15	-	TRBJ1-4	CATSRDSPDEKLFF	TGTGCCACCAGCAGAGACAGCCCAGATGAAAAACTGTTTTTT
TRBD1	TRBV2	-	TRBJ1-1	CAPPDRGRAFF	TGTGCCCCCCCGGACAGGGGACGAGCTTTCTTT
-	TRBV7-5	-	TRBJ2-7	CARSSPYQQYF	TGTGCCAGAAGCTCCCCCTACCAGCAGTACTTC
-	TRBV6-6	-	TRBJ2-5	CASSYSGAGYQETQYF	TGTGCCAGCAGTTATAGCGGAGCAGGGTACCAAGAGACCCAGTACTTC
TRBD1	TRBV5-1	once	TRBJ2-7	CASSLDLLGQGYEQYF	TGCGCCAGCAGCTTGGACCTTCTCGGACAGGGGTACGAGCAGTACTTC
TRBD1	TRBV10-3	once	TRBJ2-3	CAISESGQSTDTQYF	TGTGCCATCAGTGAGTCGGGACAGAGCACAGATACGCAGTATTTT
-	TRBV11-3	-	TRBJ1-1	CASSWHVRQMNTEAFF	TGTGCCAGCAGCTGGCACGTGCGACAGATGAACACTGAAGCTTTCTTT
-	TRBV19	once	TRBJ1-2	CASRDRAAPNYGYTF	TGTGCCAGTAGGGATCGGGCAGCCCCTAACTATGGCTACACCTTC
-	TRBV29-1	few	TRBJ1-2	CSVTVRRGGGYGYTF	TGCAGCGTTACTGTTCGGAGGGGGGGAGGCTATGGCTACACCTTC
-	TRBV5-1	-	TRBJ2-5	CASSLVAVETQYF	TGCGCCAGCAGCTTGGTCGCAGTAGAGACCCAGTACTTC
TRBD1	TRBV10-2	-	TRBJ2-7	CASSESWTGSSYEQYF	TGCGCCAGCAGTGAGTCGTGGACAGGGAGCTCCTACGAGCAGTACTTC
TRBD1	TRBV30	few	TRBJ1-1	CAWRDWDRGTEAFF	TGTGCCTGGAGGGACTGGGACAGGGGCACTGAAGCTTTCTTT
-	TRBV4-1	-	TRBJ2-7	CASSQGGRDGLYEQYF	TGCGCCAGCAGCCAAGGGGGTCGGGACGGACTCTACGAGCAGTACTTC
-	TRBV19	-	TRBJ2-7	CASSRTAPDVPYEQYF	TGTGCCAGTAGCCGGACAGCTCCGGACGTCCCCTACGAGCAGTACTTC
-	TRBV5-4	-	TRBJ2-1	CASSPRGLDEQFF	TGTGCCAGCAGCCCTAGGGGCCTGGATGAGCAGTTCTTC
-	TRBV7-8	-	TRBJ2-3	CASSLEALILADTQYF	TGTGCCAGCAGCTTAGAGGCCTTAATATTAGCAGATACGCAGTATTTT
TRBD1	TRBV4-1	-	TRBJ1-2	CASSLTGTGGEGYTF	TGCGCCAGCAGCCTAACCGGGACAGGGGGCGAGGGCTACACCTTC
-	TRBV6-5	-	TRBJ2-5	CASSPLPDSSTQYF	TGTGCCAGCAGTCCCTTACCGGACTCCTCGACCCAGTACTTC